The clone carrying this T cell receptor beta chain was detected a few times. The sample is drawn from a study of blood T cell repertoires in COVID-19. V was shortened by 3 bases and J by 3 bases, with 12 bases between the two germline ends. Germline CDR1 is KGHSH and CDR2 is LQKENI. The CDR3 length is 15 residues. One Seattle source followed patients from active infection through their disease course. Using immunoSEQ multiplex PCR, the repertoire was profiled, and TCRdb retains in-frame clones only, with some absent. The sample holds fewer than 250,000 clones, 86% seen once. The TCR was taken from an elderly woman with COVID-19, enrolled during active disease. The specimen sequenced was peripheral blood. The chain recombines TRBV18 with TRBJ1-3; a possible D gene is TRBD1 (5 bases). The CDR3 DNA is TGTGCCAGCTCACCTGGTGTAGGGGTTGGAAACACCATATATTTT. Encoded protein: CASSPGVGVGNTIYF.